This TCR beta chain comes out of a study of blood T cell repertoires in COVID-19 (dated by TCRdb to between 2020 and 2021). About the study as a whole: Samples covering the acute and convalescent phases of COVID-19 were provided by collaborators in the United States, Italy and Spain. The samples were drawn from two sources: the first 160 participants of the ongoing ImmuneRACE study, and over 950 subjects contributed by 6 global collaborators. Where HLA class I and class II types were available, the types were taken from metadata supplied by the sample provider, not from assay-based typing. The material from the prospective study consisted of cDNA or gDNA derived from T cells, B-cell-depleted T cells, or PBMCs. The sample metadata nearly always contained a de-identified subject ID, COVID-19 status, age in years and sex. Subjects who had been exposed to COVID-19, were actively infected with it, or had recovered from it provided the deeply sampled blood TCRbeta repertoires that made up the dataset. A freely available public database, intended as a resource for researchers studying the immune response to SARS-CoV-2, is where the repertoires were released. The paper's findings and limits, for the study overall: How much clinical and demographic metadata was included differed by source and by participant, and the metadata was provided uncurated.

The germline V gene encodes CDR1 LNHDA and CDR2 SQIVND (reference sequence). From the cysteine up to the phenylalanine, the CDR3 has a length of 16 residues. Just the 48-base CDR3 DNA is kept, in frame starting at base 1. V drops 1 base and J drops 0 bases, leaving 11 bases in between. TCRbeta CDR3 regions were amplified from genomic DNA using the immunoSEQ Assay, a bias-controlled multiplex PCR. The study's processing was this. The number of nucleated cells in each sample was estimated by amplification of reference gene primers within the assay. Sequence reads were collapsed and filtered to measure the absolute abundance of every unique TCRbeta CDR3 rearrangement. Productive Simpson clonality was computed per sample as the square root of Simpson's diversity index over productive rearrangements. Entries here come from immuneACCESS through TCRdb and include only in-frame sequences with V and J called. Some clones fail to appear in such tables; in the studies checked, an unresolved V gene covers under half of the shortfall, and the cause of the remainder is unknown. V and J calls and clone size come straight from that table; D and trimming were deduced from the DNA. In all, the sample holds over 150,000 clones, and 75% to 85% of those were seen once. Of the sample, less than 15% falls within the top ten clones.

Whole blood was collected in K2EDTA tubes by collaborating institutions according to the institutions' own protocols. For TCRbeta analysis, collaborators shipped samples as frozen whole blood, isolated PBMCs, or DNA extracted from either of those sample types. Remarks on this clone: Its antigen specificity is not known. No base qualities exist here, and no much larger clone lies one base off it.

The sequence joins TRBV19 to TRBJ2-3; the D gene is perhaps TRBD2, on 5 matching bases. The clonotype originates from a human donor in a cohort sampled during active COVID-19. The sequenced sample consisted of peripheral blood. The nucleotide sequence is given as TGTGCCAGTAGTATAGTATTCGGACTTAGCACAGATACGCAGTATTTT. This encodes CASSIVFGLSTDTQYF.